This TCR beta chain was obtained from a study of radiation and T cells in renal cell carcinoma. The length of the CDR3 is 13 residues. Germline V gene lookup returns CDR1 MNHEY and CDR2 SVGAGI. V lost 8 bases, J lost 4 bases, and 15 bases lay in between. Noted time point: blood 4 weeks post-SBRT, at nephrectomy. Treatment noted: 15 Gy SBRT to primary tumor, nephrectomy 4 weeks later. Repertoires were generated with immunoSEQ multiplex PCR, while TCRdb's copy carries only in-frame clones and drops some. The table includes about 43,000 clones, roughly 85% detected once. This TCR came from a woman in her 70s with renal cell carcinoma. The V gene is TRBV6-5, the J gene TRBJ2-7, with D perhaps TRBD1 (6 bases). This sample comprised blood, obtained from a patient whose treatment included radiotherapy and nephrectomy. The CDR3 DNA reads as TGTGCCAGCCGCCAGGGGATAGGTTACGAGCAGTACTTC. Its protein is CASRQGIGYEQYF.